This T cell receptor beta chain came from a study of blood T cell repertoires in COVID-19. Study-level information: Both acute and convalescent COVID-19 samples were obtained from the United States, Italy and Spain.

Study members were between about 18 and 95 years old and lived in 24 US regions. Donors were grouped by their self-reported clinical history. The V end lost 0 bases, the J end lost 8 bases, and 16 bases lay between the germline ends. The CDR3 totals 15 residues. Germline CDR1 and CDR2: MNHEY and SVGAGI. Profiled with immunoSEQ multiplex PCR; TCRdb holds only in-frame clones, not every one. The top ten hold roughly 8.1% of the sample, which has about 210,000 clones, 89% seen once. A single count supports this clone. The chain recombines TRBV6-5 with TRBJ1-2, with unresolved D. The receptor was isolated from a woman aged 18-29 years who had recovered from COVID-19. The sequencing sample was made of PBMCs or T cells enriched from blood (not recorded which). The DNA of the CDR3 is TGTGCCAGCAGTTACTCTCGGCTCGGGAATCGAGGCTACACCTTC. This codes for CASSYSRLGNRGYTF.